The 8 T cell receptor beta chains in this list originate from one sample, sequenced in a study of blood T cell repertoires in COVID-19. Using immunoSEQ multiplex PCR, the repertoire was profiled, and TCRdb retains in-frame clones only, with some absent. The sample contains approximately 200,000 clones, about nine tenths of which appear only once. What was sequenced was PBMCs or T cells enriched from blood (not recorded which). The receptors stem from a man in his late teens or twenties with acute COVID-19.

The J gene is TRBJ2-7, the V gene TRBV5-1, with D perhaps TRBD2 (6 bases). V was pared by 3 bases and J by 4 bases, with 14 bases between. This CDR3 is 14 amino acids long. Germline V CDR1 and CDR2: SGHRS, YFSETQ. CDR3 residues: CASSSLGGPYEQYF. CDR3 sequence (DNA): TGCGCCAGCAGCTCCCTCGGAGGGCCTTACGAGCAGTACTTC.

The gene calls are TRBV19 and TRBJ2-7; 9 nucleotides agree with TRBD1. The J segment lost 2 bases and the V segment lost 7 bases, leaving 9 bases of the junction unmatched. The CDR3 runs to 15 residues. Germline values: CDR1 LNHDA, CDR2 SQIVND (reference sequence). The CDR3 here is CASTPGQGPPYEQYF. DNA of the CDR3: TGTGCCAGTACCCCTGGACAGGGGCCCCCCTACGAGCAGTACTTC.

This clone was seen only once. The CDR3 sequence is CASSWTSGENTGELFF. The CDR3 DNA is TGCGCCAGCAGTTGGACTAGCGGGGAAAACACCGGGGAGCTGTTTTTT. The V gene is TRBV5-1, the J gene TRBJ2-2; TRBD2 aligns across 12 bases. From germline, CDR1 is SGHRS and CDR2 YFSETQ. Trimming took 5 bases from V and 2 from J; bases not matched to a gene: 4. The length of the CDR3 is 16 residues.

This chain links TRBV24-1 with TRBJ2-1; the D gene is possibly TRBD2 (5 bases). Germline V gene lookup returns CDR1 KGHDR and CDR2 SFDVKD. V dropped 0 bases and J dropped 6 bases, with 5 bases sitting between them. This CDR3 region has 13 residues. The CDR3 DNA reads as TGTGCCACCAGTGATTTGAGCGGCAATGAGCAGTTCTTC. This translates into CATSDLSGNEQFF.

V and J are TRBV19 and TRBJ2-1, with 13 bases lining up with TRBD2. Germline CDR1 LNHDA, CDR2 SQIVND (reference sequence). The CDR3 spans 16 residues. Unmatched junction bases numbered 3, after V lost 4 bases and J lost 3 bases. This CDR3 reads CASSTGLAGDYNEQFF. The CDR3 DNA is TGTGCCAGTAGTACCGGACTAGCGGGAGACTACAATGAGCAGTTCTTC.

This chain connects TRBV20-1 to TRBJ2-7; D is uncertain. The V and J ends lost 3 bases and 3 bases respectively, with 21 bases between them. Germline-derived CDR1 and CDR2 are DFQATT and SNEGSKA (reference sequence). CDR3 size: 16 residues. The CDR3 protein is CSASSPSAGWFYEQYF. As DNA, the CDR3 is TGCAGTGCTAGTTCCCCCTCCGCAGGTTGGTTCTACGAGCAGTACTTC.

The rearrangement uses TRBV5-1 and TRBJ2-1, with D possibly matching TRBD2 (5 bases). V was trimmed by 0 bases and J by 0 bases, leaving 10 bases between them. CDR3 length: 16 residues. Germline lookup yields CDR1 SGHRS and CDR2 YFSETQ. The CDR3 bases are TGCGCCAGCAGCTTGGTAGGGAGTTCCTCCTACAATGAGCAGTTCTTC. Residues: CASSLVGSSSYNEQFF.

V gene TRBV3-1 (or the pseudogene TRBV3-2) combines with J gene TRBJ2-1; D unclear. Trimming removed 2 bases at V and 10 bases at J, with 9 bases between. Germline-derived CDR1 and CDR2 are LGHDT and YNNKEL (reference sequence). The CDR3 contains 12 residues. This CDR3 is CASSQSRKEQFF. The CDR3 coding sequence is TGTGCCAGCAGCCAATCGCGGAAGGAGCAGTTCTTC.